Each of the 12 T cell receptor beta chains below was sequenced from the same sample in a study of T cells in Graves' hyperthyroidism and ophthalmopathy. TCR beta CDR3 regions were amplified from RNA. An initial round of RT-PCR targeting the TCR CDR3 relied on the HTBI primer set. Each CDR3 protein is one row after TCRdb ran MiXCR on the multiplex PCR reads. The data contain under 400,000 distinct CDR3 sequences, around 16% of them singletons. The source material was blood. The receptors shown here come from a man aged 25 to 45 with Graves' hyperthyroidism.

At least ten counts were recorded for this clonotype. The gene calls are TRBV30 and TRBJ1-5; D unresolved. This CDR3 comprises 13 residues. Trimming took off 3 bases at V and 3 bases at J, with 9 bases between the two ends. Germline V CDR1 and CDR2: GTSNPN, SVGIG (reference sequence). The CDR3 sequence is CAWRGGFNQPQHF. The CDR3 nucleotides are TGTGCCTGGAGAGGCGGGTTCAATCAGCCCCAGCATTTT.

This clonotype has a count of ten or more. This rearrangement joins TRBV12-3 or TRBV12-4 to TRBJ1-2, with D perhaps TRBD1 (5 bases). Deletions cut 2 bases from V and 6 bases from J, with 10 bases between. The CDR3 spans 13 residues. CDR3 region: CASSLSRVHGYTF. The DNA for the CDR3 is TGTGCCAGCAGTTTAAGCAGGGTTCATGGCTACACCTTC.

This clonotype was seen repeatedly, ten times or more. The rearrangement joins TRBV28 to TRBJ2-5, with D hard to call. V was trimmed by 2 bases and J by 0 bases, leaving 7 bases between them. Germline loops: CDR1 MDHEN, CDR2 SYDVKM. The CDR3 is 14 amino acids. The CDR3: CASSLQWYQETQYF. The CDR3 region has the DNA TGTGCCAGCAGTTTACAATGGTACCAAGAGACCCAGTACTTC.

This clonotype was counted many times. For the CDR3, the DNA is TGTGCCAGCGACAATATGGCCGGGAACACTGAAGCTTTCTTT. Amino acid sequence: CASDNMAGNTEAFF. This sequence joins TRBV6-1 and TRBJ1-1; D is unresolved. CDR1 and CDR2 from the germline V gene are MNHNS and SASEGT. V lost 8 bases and J 1 base, leaving 14 bases between the germline ends. CDR3 size: 14 residues.

This clonotype has at least ten counts. The CDR3 DNA reads TGTGCCAGCAGCTTAGGGGACTGGGGGAGCGAGCAGTACTTC. Encoded protein: CASSLGDWGSEQYF. The chain combines TRBV11-2 with TRBJ2-7, with a weak D call TRBD2 (6 bases). There are 14 residues in the CDR3. V was trimmed by 1 base and J by 6 bases, leaving 13 bases between them. Germline assignment: CDR1 SGHAT and CDR2 FQNNGV. Full variable domain (rest looked up from reference TRBV11-2 and TRBJ2-7): EAGVAQSPRYKIIEKRQSVAFWCNPISGHATLYWYQQILGQGPKLLIQFQNNGVVDDSQLPKDRFSAERLKGVDSTLKIQPAKLEDSAVYLCASSLGDWGSEQYFGPGTRLTVT.

As to this clonotype: A much larger clone differs from this one at a single base, so this may be a read error. The J gene is TRBJ1-1, the V gene TRBV27; weak D call: TRBD1 (5 bases). The V and J ends lost 6 bases and 4 bases respectively, with 15 bases between them. Germline V gene data show CDR1 as MNHEY and CDR2 as SMNVEV (reference sequence). The CDR3 totals 14 residues. Here the CDR3 DNA reads TGTGCCAGCAGGGGGTGGGGGGAGAGCACTGAAGCTTTCTTT. Its translation: CASRGWGESTEAFF.

This clonotype has just one count. V is TRBV7-9 and J is TRBJ2-3; 8 bases align to TRBD1. The V and J ends lost 4 bases and 1 base, in that order; junction bases with no gene match: 7. The germline CDR1 and CDR2 sequences are SEHNR and FQNEAQ (reference sequence). This CDR3 has 16 amino acids. In DNA form, the CDR3 reads TGTGCCAGCAGCTCCGGACAGGGACAGGGCACAGATACGCAGTATTTT. It yields the protein CASSSGQGQGTDTQYF.

The chain is built from TRBV20-1 and TRBJ2-7; unclear D gene. The CDR3 length is 13 residues. Germline CDR1 reads DFQATT; CDR2 reads SNEGSKA (reference sequence). The ends were cut back, 1 base at V and 6 bases at J, with 13 bases in the middle. CDR3 region: CSARVAVLGEQYF. The CDR3 bases are TGCAGTGCTAGAGTAGCAGTACTTGGCGAGCAGTACTTC.

Ten or more counts support this clonotype. The chain recombines TRBV18 with TRBJ2-7, with TRBD1 matching over 11 bases. After removal of 5 bases from V and 3 bases from J, the junction contained 3 bases not matched to a gene. The CDR3 extends over 14 amino acids. From germline, CDR1 is KGHSH and CDR2 LQKENI. In nucleotides, the CDR3 is TGTGCCAGCTCAACCGGGACAGGGGGCTACGAGCAGTACTTC. As protein: CASSTGTGGYEQYF. The variable domain in full, with the rest retrieved from reference TRBV18 and TRBJ2-7, is NAGVMQNPRHLVRRRGQEARLRCSPMKGHSHVYWYRQLPEEGLKFMVYLQKENIIDESGMPKERFSAEFPKEGPSILRIQQVVRGDSAAYFCASSTGTGGYEQYFGPGTRLTVT.

CDR3 coding DNA: TGTGCCACCTCGCCCCCACGGGACCGGGGGCCAGATACGCAGTATTTT. This gives the protein CATSPPRDRGPDTQYF. The chain recombines TRBV7-6 with TRBJ2-3; tentatively, D is TRBD1 or TRBD2 (6 bases each). The CDR3 length is 16 residues. Trimming stripped 10 bases from V and 4 bases from J, with 24 bases between. Germline CDR1 SGHVS, CDR2 FNYEAQ.

This clonotype has more than one count but fewer than ten. CDR3 protein: CASSSPTGQVKVGEFF. CDR3 in DNA: TGTGCCAGCAGCTCCCCAACGGGACAGGTAAAGGTCGGGGAGTTCTTC. The chain combines TRBV28 with TRBJ2-1; 8 bases are a match to TRBD1. J lost 14 bases, V lost 6 bases, and 21 bases had no gene match. Germline V gene lookup returns CDR1 MDHEN and CDR2 SYDVKM. CDR3 length equals 16 residues.

This clonotype has at least ten counts. This may come from a read error, since a much larger clone is one base off. The rearrangement joins TRBV20-1 to TRBJ2-7, with TRBD2 as a possible D gene (7 bases). The CDR3 has 14 amino acids. Germline CDR1 DFQATT, CDR2 SNEGSKA (reference sequence). Trimming took off 1 base at V and 3 bases at J, with 13 bases between the two ends. The CDR3 sequence is CSARGRRGGYEQYF. CDR3 nucleotide sequence: TGCAGTGCTAGAGGTCGAAGGGGGGGCTACGAGCAGTACTTC.